Listed below are T cell receptor beta chains from one sample, sequenced in a study of shared clonotypes between healthy human individuals. Libraries were prepared by immunoSEQ multiplex PCR; TCRdb keeps only in-frame clonotypes and omits some of them. The table has approximately 320,000 clones, roughly 70% seen once. Sequencing was done on a sample of memory CD4+ T cells sorted from blood. The origin of the receptors is a man aged 25-45 years in good health. The CDR3 runs from the conserved cysteine through the conserved F or W. The order of the fields is D gene, clone size, V gene, J gene, CDR3 DNA, CDR3 protein. D genes are given only for firm matches. The size of a clone is reported for some rows only, either as once, few or many, or as a class for expanded clones.

D: -; size: -; V: TRBV5-1; J: TRBJ2-7; DNA: TGCGCCAGCAGCTCAGGGACGGACCCCTACGAGCAGTACTTC; CDR3: CASSSGTDPYEQYF
D: TRBD2; size: -; V: TRBV7-8; J: TRBJ2-7; DNA: TGTGCCAGCAGCTTAGGTACTAGCGGGAGTGCTTCCTACGAGCAGTACTTC; CDR3: CASSLGTSGSASYEQYF
D: -; size: -; V: TRBV19; J: TRBJ2-1; DNA: TGTGCCAGTAGTTCACAGCTTTTCAATGAGCAGTTCTTC; CDR3: CASSSQLFNEQFF
D: -; size: -; V: TRBV29-1; J: TRBJ2-3; DNA: TGCAGCGTTCGGGAAGGCACAGATACGCAGTATTTT; CDR3: CSVREGTDTQYF
D: -; size: -; V: TRBV14; J: TRBJ2-1; DNA: TGTGCCAGCAGCCCGGCTGTAGTTGGGGAGCAGTTCTTC; CDR3: CASSPAVVGEQFF
D: -; size: -; V: TRBV14; J: TRBJ2-1; DNA: TGTGCCAGCAGCCAAGATTCGCCCGGTGAGCAGTTCTTC; CDR3: CASSQDSPGEQFF
D: -; size: -; V: TRBV9; J: TRBJ2-3; DNA: TGTGCCAGCAGCGTAGCCCCCGCGACAGGCACAGATACGCAGTATTTT; CDR3: CASSVAPATGTDTQYF
D: -; size: -; V: TRBV7-8; J: TRBJ2-3; DNA: TGTGCCAGCAGCTTAAGCGGTGGAGCGGGTTTGTCCACTAGCACAGATACGCAGTATTTT; CDR3: CASSLSGGAGLSTSTDTQYF
D: -; size: -; V: TRBV20-1; J: TRBJ2-7; DNA: TGCAGTGCTAGAGATCTAGACGAGCAGTACTTC; CDR3: CSARDLDEQYF
D: -; size: once; V: TRBV7-2; J: TRBJ1-5; DNA: TGTGCCAGCAGCTACGCAGGGTCGGGTACCCAGCCCCAGCATTTT; CDR3: CASSYAGSGTQPQHF
D: TRBD2; size: many; V: TRBV7-2; J: TRBJ2-5; DNA: TGTGCCAGCAGCTTGCCCCCCGGGACTAGCGGGCTCCAAGAGACCCAGTACTTC; CDR3: CASSLPPGTSGLQETQYF
D: TRBD1; size: -; V: TRBV7-9; J: TRBJ1-4; DNA: TGTGCCAGCAGTAATAGGGGGACAGGCCAATGGGAAAAACTGTTTTTT; CDR3: CASSNRGTGQWEKLFF
D: -; size: -; V: TRBV5-1; J: TRBJ2-7; DNA: TGCGCCAGCAGCTTGAGCTGGGACGAGCAGTACTTC; CDR3: CASSLSWDEQYF
D: TRBD2; size: -; V: TRBV19; J: TRBJ2-7; DNA: TGTGCCAGTAGTCCACTTGGGACTAGCGGGACCTACGAGCAGTACTTC; CDR3: CASSPLGTSGTYEQYF
D: TRBD2; size: -; V: TRBV4-2; J: TRBJ2-1; DNA: TGTGCCAGCAGCCTTATAAGACCCGGGACTAGCGGATACAATGAGCAGTTCTTC; CDR3: CASSLIRPGTSGYNEQFF
D: TRBD1; size: -; V: TRBV4-3; J: TRBJ2-1; DNA: TGCGCCAGCAGCCAAGAAAGGGGGCATGAGTACAATGAGCAGTTCTTC; CDR3: CASSQERGHEYNEQFF
D: TRBD1; size: -; V: TRBV6-5; J: TRBJ2-7; DNA: TGTGCCAGCAGTTACATAGACAGGGGACACGAGCAGTACTTC; CDR3: CASSYIDRGHEQYF
D: -; size: -; V: TRBV7-9; J: TRBJ2-2; DNA: TGTGCCAGCAGCAAACAAGGGGGGGACACCGGGGAGCTGTTTTTT; CDR3: CASSKQGGDTGELFF
D: -; size: -; V: TRBV25-1; J: TRBJ1-2; DNA: TGTGCCAGCAGTGAGTCGGTGGGCATGAGGATGAACTATGGCTACACCTTC; CDR3: CASSESVGMRMNYGYTF
D: -; size: -; V: TRBV20-1; J: TRBJ2-5; DNA: TGCAGTGCGTGGACCAGGGAGACCCAGTACTTC; CDR3: CSAWTRETQYF
D: -; size: -; V: TRBV25-1; J: TRBJ1-1; DNA: TGTGCCAGCACCGAAACCGGGTTATTTAACACTGAAGCTTTCTTT; CDR3: CASTETGLFNTEAFF
D: -; size: -; V: TRBV25-1; J: TRBJ2-1; DNA: TGTGCCAGCAGCCGAGAGAAGGGGACACTTAGTCACAATGAGCAGTTCTTC; CDR3: CASSREKGTLSHNEQFF
D: -; size: -; V: TRBV5-1; J: TRBJ2-7; DNA: TGCGCCAGCAGCGTAAACAACTACGAGCAGTACTTC; CDR3: CASSVNNYEQYF
D: -; size: -; V: TRBV5-1; J: TRBJ1-3; DNA: TGCGCCAGCAGCTTGGGAGGTTCGAAGGACACCATATATTTT; CDR3: CASSLGGSKDTIYF
D: -; size: -; V: TRBV2; J: TRBJ2-1; DNA: TGTGCCAGCAGTGGAAAGGGTGAGCAGTTCTTC; CDR3: CASSGKGEQFF
D: -; size: -; V: TRBV2; J: TRBJ2-7; DNA: TGTGCCAGCAGTGATATAGGGGGCGGGAGCTCCTACGAGCAGTACTTC; CDR3: CASSDIGGGSSYEQYF
D: -; size: -; V: TRBV19; J: TRBJ1-5; DNA: TGTGCCAGTAGTAGCAGGGTTAGCAATCAGCCCCAGCATTTT; CDR3: CASSSRVSNQPQHF
D: -; size: -; V: TRBV6-1; J: TRBJ2-3; DNA: TGTGCCAGCAGTGTAGCAGATACGCAGTATTTT; CDR3: CASSVADTQYF
D: -; size: -; V: TRBV10-1; J: TRBJ2-1; DNA: TGCGCCAGCAGTAAGGGAGACCGACCCTACAATGAGCAGTTCTTC; CDR3: CASSKGDRPYNEQFF
D: TRBD1; size: -; V: TRBV6-5; J: TRBJ2-7; DNA: TGTGCCAGCAGTGCTCGACAGGGTTCCCACGAGCAGTACTTC; CDR3: CASSARQGSHEQYF
D: -; size: -; V: TRBV6-1; J: TRBJ2-3; DNA: TGTGCCAGCAGTGTGTCAGATCGCACAGATACGCAGTATTTT; CDR3: CASSVSDRTDTQYF
D: -; size: -; V: TRBV5-1; J: TRBJ1-2; DNA: TGCGCCAGCAGCTTGGACAGTCAGGTCCCGGGCTACACCTTC; CDR3: CASSLDSQVPGYTF
D: TRBD2; size: -; V: TRBV10-3; J: TRBJ2-1; DNA: TGTGCCATCAGTGAGTCCGGTAGCGGGAAGGGCAATGAGCAGTTCTTC; CDR3: CAISESGSGKGNEQFF
D: -; size: few; V: TRBV19; J: TRBJ1-1; DNA: TGTGCCAGTAGCCTGGACTTTGTACAGCTAATCATGAACACTGAAGCTTTCTTT; CDR3: CASSLDFVQLIMNTEAFF
D: -; size: -; V: TRBV4-1; J: TRBJ2-1; DNA: TGCGCCAGCAGCCAAGATAGGCGAGCGGAGTCCCTAAAACACTTCTCCTACAATGAGCAGTTCTTC; CDR3: CASSQDRRAESLKHFSYNEQFF
D: -; size: -; V: TRBV27; J: TRBJ2-1; DNA: TGTGCCAGCAGTTTATTAGGGCTGGTAGGGGACTACAATGAGCAGTTCTTC; CDR3: CASSLLGLVGDYNEQFF
D: -; size: many; V: TRBV5-1; J: TRBJ2-5; DNA: TGCGCCAGCAGCTTGGGGGAGAGGCAAGAGACCCAGTACTTC; CDR3: CASSLGERQETQYF
D: TRBD1; size: -; V: TRBV7-2; J: TRBJ2-5; DNA: TGTGCCAGCAGCTCAAGGAGGGACAGGGAAGAGACCCAGTACTTC; CDR3: CASSSRRDREETQYF
D: TRBD1; size: -; V: TRBV5-1; J: TRBJ1-5; DNA: TGCGCCAGCAGCCCGACAGGGTCGGATCAGCCCCAGCATTTT; CDR3: CASSPTGSDQPQHF
D: -; size: once; V: TRBV6-5; J: TRBJ1-6; DNA: TGTGCCAGCAGTTTAGTGCGATCCGGCTCACCCCTCCACTTT; CDR3: CASSLVRSGSPLHF
D: TRBD2; size: -; V: TRBV25-1; J: TRBJ2-1; DNA: TGTGCCAGCAGTGAATGGTTTGTGCGGGAGGATGAGCAGTTCTTC; CDR3: CASSEWFVREDEQFF
D: -; size: -; V: TRBV5-1; J: TRBJ1-3; DNA: TGCGCCAGCAGCTTGGACTCTGGAAACACCATATATTTT; CDR3: CASSLDSGNTIYF
D: -; size: -; V: TRBV5-4; J: TRBJ2-7; DNA: TGTGCCAGCAGCTTGGGGAGCGATACCTCCTACGAGCAGTACTTC; CDR3: CASSLGSDTSYEQYF
D: TRBD2; size: -; V: TRBV7-9; J: TRBJ2-7; DNA: TGTGCCAGCAGCTTAGCAGGGACTAGCAACGAGCAGTACTTC; CDR3: CASSLAGTSNEQYF
D: -; size: -; V: TRBV7-8; J: TRBJ2-7; DNA: TGTGCCAGCAGCCTACTGGATAGCTATTCCTACGAGCAGTACTTC; CDR3: CASSLLDSYSYEQYF
D: -; size: few; V: TRBV27; J: TRBJ1-5; DNA: TGTGCCGTAGGAGGGGTGGGCCAGCCCCAGCATTTT; CDR3: CAVGGVGQPQHF
D: -; size: -; V: TRBV18; J: TRBJ1-3; DNA: TGTGCCAGCTCACTCGGGGCCGGAAACACCATATATTTT; CDR3: CASSLGAGNTIYF
D: -; size: few; V: TRBV7-2; J: TRBJ2-7; DNA: TGTGCCAGCAGCTTAGACGGACGCGAGCAGTACTTC; CDR3: CASSLDGREQYF
D: -; size: -; V: TRBV6-5; J: TRBJ1-1; DNA: TGTGCCAGCAGTTACGAACGGGACACTGAAGCTTTCTTT; CDR3: CASSYERDTEAFF
D: -; size: -; V: TRBV7-9; J: TRBJ2-6; DNA: TGTGCCAGCAGCTTACAGGACAGCGGATCTGGGGCCAACGTCCTGACTTTC; CDR3: CASSLQDSGSGANVLTF
D: -; size: -; V: TRBV29-1; J: TRBJ2-7; DNA: TGCAGCGTTGGAGAGCCCACCTACGAGCAGTACTTC; CDR3: CSVGEPTYEQYF